Listed below are T cell receptor beta chains from one sample, sequenced in a study of blood T cell repertoires in COVID-19. Using immunoSEQ multiplex PCR, the repertoire was profiled, and TCRdb retains in-frame clones only, with some absent. The sample includes around 58,000 clones, approximately 92% of them seen just once. Sample: peripheral blood. The receptors shown here come from a human donor with active COVID-19. The donor label of this sample is uncertain. Each CDR3 is given with its conserved first and last residue. A row's size may be missing; if present it is once, few, many or a size class.

V	length	J	size	CDR3
TRBV9	13	TRBJ1-1	.	CASSFDLNTEAFF
TRBV7-9	14	TRBJ1-2	few	CASSWGRGDYGYTF
TRBV28	12	TRBJ2-1	.	CASSLSYNEQFF
TRBV15	15	TRBJ1-5	.	CATSRVSGPNQPQHF
TRBV5-1	15	TRBJ2-2	.	CASSRDLSNTGELFF
TRBV10-2	13	TRBJ1-5	.	CASRRRLDQPQHF
TRBV19	15	TRBJ1-5	.	CASILTGYSNQPQHF
TRBV14	15	TRBJ2-1	.	CASRHAPGSYNEQFF
TRBV6-5	14	TRBJ2-1	once	CASILSQAGEEQFF
TRBV5-1	14	TRBJ2-7	once	CASSSNRARYEQYF
TRBV7-9	13	TRBJ1-2	.	CASSLGGRKGYTF
TRBV5-1	17	TRBJ2-3	.	CASSYSPGTPRTDTQYF
TRBV9	16	TRBJ1-6	.	CASSVSGLSYNSPLHF
TRBV5-1	15	TRBJ2-7	once	CASSLMGQGPWEQYF
TRBV9	17	TRBJ2-2	few	CASSAISLAGGTGELFF
TRBV3-1/TRBV3-2	17	TRBJ2-3	.	CASSPGKGGGSTDTQYF
TRBV7-9	15	TRBJ2-6	.	CASSLGTSGGNVLTF
TRBV10-2	13	TRBJ2-7	.	CASSEGTGGVRYF
TRBV20-1	10	TRBJ2-7	.	CSARHSEQYF
TRBV5-1	13	TRBJ1-5	.	CASSLTGDQPQHF
TRBV5-1	14	TRBJ2-7	.	CASHETGSSYEQYF
TRBV5-4	14	TRBJ2-1	.	CASSPGVGNNEQFF
TRBV18	13	TRBJ1-2	.	CASSLGTGYGYTF
TRBV5-1	14	TRBJ2-1	.	CASSTGQSYNEQFF
TRBV9	14	TRBJ1-3	.	CASSLGQSGNTIYF
TRBV30	11	TRBJ1-1	few	CAWSVTREAFF